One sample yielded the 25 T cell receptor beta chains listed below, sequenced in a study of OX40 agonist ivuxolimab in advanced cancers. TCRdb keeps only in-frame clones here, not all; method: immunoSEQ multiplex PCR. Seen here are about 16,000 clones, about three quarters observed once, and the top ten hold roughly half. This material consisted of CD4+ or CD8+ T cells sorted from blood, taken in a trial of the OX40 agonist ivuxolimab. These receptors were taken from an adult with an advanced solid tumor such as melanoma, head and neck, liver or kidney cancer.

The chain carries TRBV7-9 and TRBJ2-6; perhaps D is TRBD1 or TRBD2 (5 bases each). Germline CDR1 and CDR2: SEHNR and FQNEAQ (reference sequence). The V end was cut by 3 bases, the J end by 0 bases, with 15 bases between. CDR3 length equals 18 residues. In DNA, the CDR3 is TGTGCCAGCAGCTTGCCCGGGACCGCGAGCTCTGGGGCCAACGTCCTGACTTTC. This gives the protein CASSLPGTASSGANVLTF.

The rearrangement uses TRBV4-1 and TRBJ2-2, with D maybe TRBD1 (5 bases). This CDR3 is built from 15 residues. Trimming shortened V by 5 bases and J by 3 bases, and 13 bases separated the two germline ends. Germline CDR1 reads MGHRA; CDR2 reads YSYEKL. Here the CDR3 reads CASSMSQGYTGELFF. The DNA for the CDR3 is TGCGCCAGCAGCATGAGTCAGGGTTACACCGGGGAGCTGTTTTTT.

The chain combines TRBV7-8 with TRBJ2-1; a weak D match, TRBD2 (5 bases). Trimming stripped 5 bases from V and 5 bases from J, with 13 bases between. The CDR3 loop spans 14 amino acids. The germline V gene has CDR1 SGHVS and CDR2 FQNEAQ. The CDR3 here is CASSISGPHNEQFF. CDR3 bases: TGTGCCAGCAGCATCAGCGGCCCCCACAATGAGCAGTTCTTC. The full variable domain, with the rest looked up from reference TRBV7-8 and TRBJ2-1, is GAGVSQSPRYKVAKRGQDVALRCDPISGHVSLFWYQQALGQGPEFLTYFQNEAQLDKSGLPSDRFFAERPEGSVSTLKIQRTQQEDSAVYLCASSISGPHNEQFFGPGTRLTVL.

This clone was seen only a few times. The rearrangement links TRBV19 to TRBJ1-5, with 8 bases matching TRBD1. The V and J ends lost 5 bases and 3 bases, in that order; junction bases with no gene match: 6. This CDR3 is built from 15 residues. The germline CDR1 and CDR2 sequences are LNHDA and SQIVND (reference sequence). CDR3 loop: CASSPGQGYNQPQHF. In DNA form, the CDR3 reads TGTGCCAGTAGTCCCGGACAGGGCTACAATCAGCCCCAGCATTTT. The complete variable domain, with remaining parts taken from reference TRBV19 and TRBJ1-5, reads DGGITQSPKYLFRKEGQNVTLSCEQNLNHDAMYWYRQDPGQGLRLIYYSQIVNDFQKGDIAEGYSVSREKKESFPLTVTSAQKNPTAFYLCASSPGQGYNQPQHFGDGTRLSIL.

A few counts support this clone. CDR3 in DNA: TGTGCCAGCAGCCGACAGGGACTCTACTATGGCTACACCTTC. Translated: CASSRQGLYYGYTF. V is TRBV6-5 and J is TRBJ1-2; TRBD1 aligns across 7 bases. Germline assignment: CDR1 MNHEY and CDR2 SVGAGI. The CDR3 runs to 14 residues. After removal of 6 bases from V and 3 bases from J, the junction contained 7 bases not matched to a gene.

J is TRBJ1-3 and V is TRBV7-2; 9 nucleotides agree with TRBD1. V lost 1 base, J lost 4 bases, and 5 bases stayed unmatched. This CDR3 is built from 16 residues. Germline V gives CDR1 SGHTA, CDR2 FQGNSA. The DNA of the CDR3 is TGTGCCAGCAGCTTAGTACACGGGACAGGGGGAAACACCATATATTTT. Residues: CASSLVHGTGGNTIYF.

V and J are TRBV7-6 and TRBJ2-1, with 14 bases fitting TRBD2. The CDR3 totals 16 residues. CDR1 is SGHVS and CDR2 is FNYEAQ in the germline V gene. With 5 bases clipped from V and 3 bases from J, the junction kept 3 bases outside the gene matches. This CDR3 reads CASSLGLAGDYNEQFF. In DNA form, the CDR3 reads TGTGCCAGCAGCCTGGGACTAGCGGGGGACTACAATGAGCAGTTCTTC. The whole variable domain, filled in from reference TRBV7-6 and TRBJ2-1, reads GAGVSQSPRYKVTKRGQDVALRCDPISGHVSLYWYRQALGQGPEFLTYFNYEAQQDKSGLPNDRFSAERPEGSISTLTIQRTEQRDSAMYRCASSLGLAGDYNEQFFGPGTRLTVL.

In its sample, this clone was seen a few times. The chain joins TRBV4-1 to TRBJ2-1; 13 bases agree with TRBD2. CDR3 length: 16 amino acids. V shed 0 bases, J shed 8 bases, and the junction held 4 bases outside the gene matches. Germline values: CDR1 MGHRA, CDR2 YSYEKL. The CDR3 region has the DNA TGCGCCAGCAGCCAAGAGGCACTAGCGGGAGGGTATGAGCAGTTCTTC. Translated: CASSQEALAGGYEQFF.

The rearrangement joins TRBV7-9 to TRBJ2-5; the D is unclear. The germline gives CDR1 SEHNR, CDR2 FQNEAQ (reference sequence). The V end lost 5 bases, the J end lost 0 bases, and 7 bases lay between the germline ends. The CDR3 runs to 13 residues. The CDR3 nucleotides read TGTGCCAGCAGCGTCGACAACCAAGAGACCCAGTACTTC. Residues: CASSVDNQETQYF.

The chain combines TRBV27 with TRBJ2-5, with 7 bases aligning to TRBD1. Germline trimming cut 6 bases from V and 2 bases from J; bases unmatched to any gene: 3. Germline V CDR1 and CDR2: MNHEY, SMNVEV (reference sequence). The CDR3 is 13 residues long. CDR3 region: CASSPRGQETQYF. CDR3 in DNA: TGTGCCAGCAGCCCCAGGGGGCAAGAGACCCAGTACTTC.

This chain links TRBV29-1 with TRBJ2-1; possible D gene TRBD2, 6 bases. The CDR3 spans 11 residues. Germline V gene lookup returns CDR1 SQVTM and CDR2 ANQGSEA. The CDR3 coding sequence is TGCGGGTCGACTAGTTTCGATGAGCAGTTCTTC. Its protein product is CGSTSFDEQFF.

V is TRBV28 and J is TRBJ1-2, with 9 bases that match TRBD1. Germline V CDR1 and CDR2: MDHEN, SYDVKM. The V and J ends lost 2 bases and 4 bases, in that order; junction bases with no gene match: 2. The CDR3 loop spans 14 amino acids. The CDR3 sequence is CASSLTGGAYGYTF. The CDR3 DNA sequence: TGTGCCAGCAGTTTAACAGGGGGCGCCTATGGCTACACCTTC.

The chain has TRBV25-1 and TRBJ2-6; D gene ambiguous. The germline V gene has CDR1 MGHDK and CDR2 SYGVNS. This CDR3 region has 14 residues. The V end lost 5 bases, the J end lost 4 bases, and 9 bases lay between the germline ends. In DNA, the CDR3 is TGTGCCAGCAGTCCTCCCGCGGGGGCCAACGTCCTGACTTTC. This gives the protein CASSPPAGANVLTF.

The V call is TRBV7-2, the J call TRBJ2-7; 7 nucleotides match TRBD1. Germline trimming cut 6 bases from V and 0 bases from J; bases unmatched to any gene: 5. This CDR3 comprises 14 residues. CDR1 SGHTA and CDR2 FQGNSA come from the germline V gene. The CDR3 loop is CASSLTGFSYEQYF. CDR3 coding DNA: TGTGCCAGCAGTCTGACAGGGTTCTCCTACGAGCAGTACTTC.

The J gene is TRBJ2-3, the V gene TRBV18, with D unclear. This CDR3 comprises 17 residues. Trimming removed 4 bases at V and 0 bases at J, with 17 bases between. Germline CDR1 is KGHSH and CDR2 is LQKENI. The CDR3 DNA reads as TGTGCCAGCTCACGCCTTCCTTTCGCGGAAAGCACAGATACGCAGTATTTT. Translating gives CASSRLPFAESTDTQYF.

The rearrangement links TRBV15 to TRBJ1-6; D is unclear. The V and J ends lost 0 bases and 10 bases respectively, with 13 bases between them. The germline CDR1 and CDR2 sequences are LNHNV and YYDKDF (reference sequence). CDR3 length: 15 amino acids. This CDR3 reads CATSRDRSLLSPLHF. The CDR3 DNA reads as TGTGCCACCAGCAGAGATCGGTCACTGTTGTCACCCCTCCACTTT.

CDR3 region: CASSLDEGGWTQYF. The CDR3 DNA sequence: TGTGCCAGCAGCCTGGACGAGGGTGGTTGGACCCAGTACTTC. The chain links TRBV5-4 to TRBJ2-5, with D perhaps matching TRBD2 (5 bases). With 4 bases removed from V and 7 bases from J, the gap between germline ends came to 17 bases. Germline V lookup: CDR1 SGHNT, CDR2 YYREEE (reference sequence). The CDR3 covers 14 residues.

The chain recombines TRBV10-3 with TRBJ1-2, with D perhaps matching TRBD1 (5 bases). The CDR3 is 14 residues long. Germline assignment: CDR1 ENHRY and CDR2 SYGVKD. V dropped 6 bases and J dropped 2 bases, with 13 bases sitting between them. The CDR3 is CAISTLGENYGYTF. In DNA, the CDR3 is TGTGCCATCAGCACTTTGGGGGAGAACTATGGCTACACCTTC.

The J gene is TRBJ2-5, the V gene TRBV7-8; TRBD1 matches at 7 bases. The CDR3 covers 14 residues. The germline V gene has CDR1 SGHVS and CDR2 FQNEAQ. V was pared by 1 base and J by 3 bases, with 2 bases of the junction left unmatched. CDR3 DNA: TGTGCCAGCAGCTTAGGGCAGGGGGAAGAGACCCAGTACTTC. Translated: CASSLGQGEETQYF.

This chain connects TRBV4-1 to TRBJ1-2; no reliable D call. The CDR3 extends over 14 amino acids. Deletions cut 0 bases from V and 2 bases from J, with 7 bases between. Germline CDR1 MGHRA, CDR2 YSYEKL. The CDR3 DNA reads TGCGCCAGCAGCCAAGAGAGGAAAAACTATGGCTACACCTTC. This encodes CASSQERKNYGYTF.

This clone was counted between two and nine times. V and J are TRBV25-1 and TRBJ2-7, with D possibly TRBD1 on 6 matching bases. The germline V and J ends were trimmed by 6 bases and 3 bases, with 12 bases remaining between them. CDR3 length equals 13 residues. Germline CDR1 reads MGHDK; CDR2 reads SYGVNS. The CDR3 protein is CASRGQNIYEQYF. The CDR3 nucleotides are TGTGCCAGCAGAGGACAGAACATCTACGAGCAGTACTTC.

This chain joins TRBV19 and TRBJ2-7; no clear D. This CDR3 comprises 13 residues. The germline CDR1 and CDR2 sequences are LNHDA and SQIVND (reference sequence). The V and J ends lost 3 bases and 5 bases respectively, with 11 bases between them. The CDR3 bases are TGTGCCAGTAGTATTGTCCGTGGTGACGAGCAGTACTTC. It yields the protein CASSIVRGDEQYF.

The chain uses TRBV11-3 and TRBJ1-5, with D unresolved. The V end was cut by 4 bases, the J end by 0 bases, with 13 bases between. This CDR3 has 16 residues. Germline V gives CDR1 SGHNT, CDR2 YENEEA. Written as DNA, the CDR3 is TGTGCCAGCAGCTCAATAGGGCCCTATAGCAATCAGCCCCAGCATTTT. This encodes CASSSIGPYSNQPQHF.

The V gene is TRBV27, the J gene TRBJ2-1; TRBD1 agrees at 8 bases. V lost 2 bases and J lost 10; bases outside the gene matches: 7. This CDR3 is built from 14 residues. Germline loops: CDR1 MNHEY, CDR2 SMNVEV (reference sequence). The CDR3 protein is CASSLNSGGGEQFF. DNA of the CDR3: TGTGCCAGCAGTTTAAACTCAGGGGGCGGGGAGCAGTTCTTC.

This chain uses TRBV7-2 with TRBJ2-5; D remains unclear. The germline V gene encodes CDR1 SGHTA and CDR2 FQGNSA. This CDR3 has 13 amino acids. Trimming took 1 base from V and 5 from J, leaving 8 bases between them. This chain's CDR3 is CASSLGPLETQYF. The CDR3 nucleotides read TGTGCCAGCAGCTTAGGCCCCCTTGAGACCCAGTACTTC.